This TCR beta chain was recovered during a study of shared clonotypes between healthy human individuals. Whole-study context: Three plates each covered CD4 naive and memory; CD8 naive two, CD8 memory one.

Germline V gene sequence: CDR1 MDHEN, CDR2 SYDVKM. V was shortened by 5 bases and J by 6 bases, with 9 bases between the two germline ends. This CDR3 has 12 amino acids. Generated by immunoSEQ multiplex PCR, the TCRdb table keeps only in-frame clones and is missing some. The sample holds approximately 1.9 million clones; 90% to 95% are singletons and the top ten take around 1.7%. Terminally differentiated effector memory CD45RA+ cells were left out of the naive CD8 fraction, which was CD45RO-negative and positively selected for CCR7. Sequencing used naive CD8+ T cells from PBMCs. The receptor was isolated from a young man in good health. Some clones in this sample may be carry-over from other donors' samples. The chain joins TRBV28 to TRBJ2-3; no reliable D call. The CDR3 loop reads CASSPLRDTQYF. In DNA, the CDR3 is TGTGCCAGCAGTCCGCTAAGGGATACGCAGTATTTT.